Below are 29 T cell receptor beta chains sequenced from a single sample in a study of cytomegalovirus exposure and HLA in healthy donors. PCR was performed using 60 Vbeta and 13 Jbeta primers. Data came from immunoSEQ multiplex PCR; TCRdb stores just in-frame clones and leaves some out. The sample records over 150,000 clones, 75% to 85% being singletons. Sequencing was performed on PBMCs. The receptors were sampled from a woman aged 50 to 60 in good health and CMV-seronegative.

J is TRBJ2-5 and V is TRBV7-9, with a possible D match to TRBD1 (6 bases). The end of the DNA fits TRBJ2-7 better, so the J call may be wrong. Germline loops: CDR1 SEHNR, CDR2 FQNEAQ (reference sequence). This CDR3 has 13 residues. The CDR3 loop reads CASSLSRGDEQYF. The CDR3 DNA is TGTGCCAGCAGCTTAAGCAGGGGAGACGAGCAGTACTTC.

The CDR3, as DNA: TGTGCCAGCAGCGAGTCTAGCGGGGCATACAATGAGCAGTTCTTC. Translation gives CASSESSGAYNEQFF. The genes are TRBV9 and TRBJ2-1; 9 bases agree with TRBD2. With 3 bases clipped from V and 4 bases from J, the junction kept 5 bases outside the gene matches. The CDR3 spans 15 residues. Germline V gene sequence: CDR1 SGDLS, CDR2 YYNGEE.

This clone was found a few times. The chain links TRBV29-1 to TRBJ1-2; a possible D gene is TRBD1 (6 bases). Germline V CDR1 and CDR2: SQVTM, ANQGSEA. V was cut by 3 bases and J by 0 bases, with 11 bases left in between. The CDR3 loop spans 14 amino acids. As DNA, the CDR3 is TGCAGCGTTGACGGGACACCTACTAACTATGGCTACACCTTC. This encodes CSVDGTPTNYGYTF.

The rearrangement uses TRBV6-6 and TRBJ2-7; 11 bases agree with TRBD2. CDR1 MNHNY and CDR2 SVGAGI come from the germline V gene (reference sequence). This CDR3 contains 16 residues. Trimming removed 0 bases from V and 4 bases from J; junction bases left unmatched: 5. As DNA, the CDR3 is TGTGCCAGCAGTTACTCGGTGCTAGCGGGAGGATACGAGCAGTACTTC. Its translation: CASSYSVLAGGYEQYF.

V gene TRBV19 combines with J gene TRBJ1-2; 8 positions agree with TRBD1. CDR1 is LNHDA, CDR2 SQIVND, per germline (reference sequence). The CDR3 runs 14 residues. After removal of 3 bases from V and 6 bases from J, the junction contained 6 bases not matched to a gene. CDR3 in DNA: TGTGCCAGTAGTATTTGGCAGGGGGCTCATGGCTACACCTTC. Its translation is CASSIWQGAHGYTF.

This clone was seen once. The gene calls are TRBV5-1 and TRBJ2-7; tentatively, D is TRBD1 (6 bases). Trimming removed 2 bases at V and 5 bases at J, with 14 bases between. From germline, CDR1 is SGHRS and CDR2 YFSETQ. The CDR3 spans 14 residues. CDR3 region: CASSLGRGNDEQYF. The DNA of the CDR3 is TGCGCCAGCAGCTTAGGCAGGGGCAACGACGAGCAGTACTTC.

V is TRBV6-6 and J is TRBJ2-5; tentative D call: TRBD2 (7 bases). V was shortened by 6 bases and J by 5 bases, with 19 bases between the two germline ends. Germline-derived CDR1 and CDR2 are MNHNY and SVGAGI (reference sequence). The CDR3 runs 15 residues. CDR3 sequence reads: CASRDRGAVLETQYF. In nucleotides, the CDR3 is TGTGCCAGCAGGGACCGGGGGGCGGTCTTGGAGACCCAGTACTTC.

The V and J genes are TRBV28 and TRBJ2-4; D not certain. Germline V gene sequence: CDR1 MDHEN, CDR2 SYDVKM. V lost 6 bases and J 0 bases, leaving 12 bases between the germline ends. The CDR3 sequence is 15 residues long. DNA of the CDR3: TGTGCCAGCAGCAGACTCATGGCAGCCAAAAACATTCAGTACTTC. This encodes CASSRLMAAKNIQYF.

V usage is TRBV5-6 and J usage is TRBJ2-5, with D perhaps matching TRBD1 (5 bases). V was clipped by 4 bases and J by 3 bases, with 16 bases between them. This CDR3 spans 15 amino acids. Germline V gene data show CDR1 as SGHDT and CDR2 as YYEEEE. The CDR3 nucleotides are TGTGCCAGCAGCCCAGATTTGGGGCACAAAGAGACCCAGTACTTC. Translated, it gives CASSPDLGHKETQYF.

The chain combines TRBV28 with TRBJ1-1; D unresolved. Deletions cut 7 bases from V and 0 bases from J, with 9 bases between. CDR3 length equals 13 residues. Germline V gene lookup returns CDR1 MDHEN and CDR2 SYDVKM. CDR3 bases: TGTGCCAGCACCCGGGGTATGAACACTGAAGCTTTCTTT. Its protein is CASTRGMNTEAFF.

The chain carries TRBV7-5 and TRBJ2-7; TRBD1 is the table's D call, not checked against the DNA. TRBV7-5 is described as a pseudogene. This CDR3 is 16 amino acids long. DNA of the CDR3: TGTGCCAGAAGCGTGGCCGGGACAGTAAGCTCCTACGAGCAGTACTTC. It yields the protein CARSVAGTVSSYEQYF.

The chain uses TRBV9 and TRBJ1-6, with D perhaps TRBD1 (5 bases). Germline loops: CDR1 SGDLS, CDR2 YYNGEE. The CDR3 is 14 residues long. The ends were cut back, 4 bases at V and 8 bases at J, with 13 bases in the middle. The CDR3 DNA reads as TGTGCCAGCAGCACTCGACAGACCGATTCACCCCTCCACTTT. Protein sequence: CASSTRQTDSPLHF.

CDR3 loop: CASSFRDRGSEQYF. The CDR3 DNA is TGCGCCAGCAGCTTCCGGGACAGGGGGTCCGAGCAGTACTTC. The chain employs TRBV4-3 and TRBJ2-7; 11 bases are a match to TRBD1. The CDR3 extends over 14 amino acids. V lost 5 bases, J lost 6 bases, and 6 bases stayed unmatched. Germline V lookup: CDR1 LGHNA, CDR2 YSLEER.

This clone was recorded only once. This chain joins TRBV7-9 and TRBJ1-5; D is possibly TRBD1 (5 bases). The CDR3 has 12 amino acids. From germline, CDR1 is SEHNR and CDR2 FQNEAQ (reference sequence). Trimming pared 4 bases from V and 8 bases from J, leaving 9 bases between. This chain's CDR3 is CASSSSGEPQHF. The CDR3 bases are TGTGCCAGCAGCTCTTCGGGGGAGCCCCAGCATTTT. The full variable domain, its missing parts supplied by reference TRBV7-9 and TRBJ1-5, is DTGVSQNPRHKITKRGQNVTFRCDPISEHNRLYWYRQTLGQGPEFLTYFQNEAQLEKSRLLSDRFSAERPKGSFSTLEIQRTEQGDSAMYLCASSSSGEPQHFGDGTRLSIL.

The CDR3 here is CATSRDRGQGDIQYF. Written as DNA, the CDR3 is TGTGCCACCAGCAGAGATAGGGGACAGGGAGACATTCAGTACTTC. This chain links TRBV15 with TRBJ2-4, with 9 bases aligning to TRBD1. Looked up from germline, CDR1 is LNHNV and CDR2 is YYDKDF (reference sequence). The V and J ends lost 0 bases and 8 bases, in that order; junction bases with no gene match: 5. This CDR3 region has 15 residues.

V and J are TRBV28 and TRBJ1-4, with TRBD1 matching over 8 bases. The junction had 7 bases not matched to a gene; V was cut back by 3 bases and J by 7 bases. This CDR3 is built from 15 residues. In germline, CDR1 is MDHEN, CDR2 SYDVKM. The CDR3 DNA reads as TGTGCCAGCAGTTTGCTTACAGGGGGGGCTGAAAAACTGTTTTTT. It translates to CASSLLTGGAEKLFF.

This CDR3 reads CASSLYGTGLIMNTEAFF. The CDR3 coding sequence is TGTGCCAGCAGCTTGTATGGGACAGGTTTAATTATGAACACTGAAGCTTTCTTT. The genes are TRBV5-6 and TRBJ1-1, with 8 positions matching TRBD1. The junction had 11 bases not matched to a gene; V was cut back by 1 base and J by 0 bases. This CDR3 contains 18 residues. Germline CDR1 is SGHDT and CDR2 is YYEEEE.

The genes are TRBV28 and TRBJ1-3; D remains unclear. The CDR3 is made up of 13 amino acids. Germline assignment: CDR1 MDHEN and CDR2 SYDVKM. V was pared by 8 bases and J by 0 bases, with 8 bases between. CDR3 residues: CASLRYSGNTIYF. CDR3 coding DNA: TGTGCCAGCCTTCGGTACTCTGGAAACACCATATATTTT.

The chain recombines TRBV7-9 with TRBJ2-5, with 14 bases lining up with TRBD2. The J segment lost 4 bases and the V segment lost 5 bases, leaving 6 bases of the junction unmatched. CDR3 size: 16 residues. Germline V gives CDR1 SEHNR, CDR2 FQNEAQ (reference sequence). The CDR3 is CASSNSGLAGGETQYF. Here the CDR3 DNA reads TGTGCCAGCAGCAACAGCGGACTAGCGGGAGGAGAGACCCAGTACTTC. Full variable domain (outside the CDR3, taken from reference TRBV7-9 and TRBJ2-5): DTGVSQNPRHKITKRGQNVTFRCDPISEHNRLYWYRQTLGQGPEFLTYFQNEAQLEKSRLLSDRFSAERPKGSFSTLEIQRTEQGDSAMYLCASSNSGLAGGETQYFGPGTRLLVL.

The chain links TRBV30 to TRBJ1-3, with a possible D match to TRBD1 (5 bases). This CDR3 spans 11 amino acids. Germline V CDR1 and CDR2: GTSNPN, SVGIG (reference sequence). Deletions cut 4 bases from V and 8 bases from J, with 9 bases between. CDR3 protein: CAWTTGDTIYF. CDR3 bases: TGTGCCTGGACCACAGGAGACACCATATATTTT.

CDR3 sequence: CASSEGVVETQYF. DNA for the CDR3: TGTGCCAGCAGCGAGGGCGTTGTGGAGACCCAGTACTTC. The chain uses TRBV5-6 and TRBJ2-5; a possible D gene is TRBD2 (5 bases). In germline, CDR1 is SGHDT, CDR2 YYEEEE. V lost 4 bases, J lost 5 bases, and 12 bases lay in between. The CDR3 sequence is 13 residues long.

Points on this clone: In the same sample, other DNA sequences code for this CDR3. The gene calls are TRBV11-2 and TRBJ2-7; D is unclear. Germline V lookup: CDR1 SGHAT, CDR2 FQNNGV. Trimming pared 0 bases from V and 6 bases from J, leaving 12 bases between. The CDR3 consists of 14 residues. The CDR3 spells CASSLEAGRLEQYF. The CDR3 bases are TGTGCCAGCAGCTTAGAAGCCGGCAGGCTCGAGCAGTACTTC.

The chain recombines TRBV6-6 with TRBJ1-6; 7 bases map to TRBD1. The trim removed 6 bases at V and 1 base at J, leaving 6 bases unmatched. The CDR3 has 16 residues. Germline V gene data show CDR1 as MNHNY and CDR2 as SVGAGI (reference sequence). DNA for the CDR3: TGTGCCAGCAGCCAGGGGGGAACGTCCTATAATTCACCCCTCCACTTT. This codes for CASSQGGTSYNSPLHF.

The rearrangement uses TRBV7-2 and TRBJ2-1, with D unclear. Looked up from germline, CDR1 is SGHTA and CDR2 is FQGNSA. Trimming removed 5 bases from V and 2 bases from J, with 13 bases in between. The CDR3 spans 15 residues. In nucleotides, the CDR3 is TGTGCCAGCAGCCAAACCGGGTCCGCCTACAATGAGCAGTTCTTC. Protein sequence: CASSQTGSAYNEQFF.

This rearrangement joins TRBV7-8 to TRBJ1-2; D is ambiguous. There are 14 residues in the CDR3. V lost 1 base to trimming and J lost 7 bases, with 13 bases between them. The V gene's germline CDR1 is SGHVS and CDR2 FQNEAQ. CDR3 protein: CASSLGGAGGGYTF. CDR3 coding DNA: TGTGCCAGCAGCTTAGGAGGCGCGGGAGGTGGCTACACCTTC.

This chain joins TRBV5-4 and TRBJ2-7; D is uncertain. Germline values: CDR1 SGHNT, CDR2 YYREEE (reference sequence). This CDR3 is 11 amino acids long. Trimming removed 1 base at V and 6 bases at J, with 5 bases between. For the CDR3, the DNA is TGTGCCAGCAGCTTGTACGGCGAGCAGTACTTC. Residues: CASSLYGEQYF.

This chain uses TRBV2 with TRBJ1-5; 9 bases agree with TRBD1. The V and J ends lost 8 bases and 4 bases, in that order; junction bases with no gene match: 9. Germline assignment: CDR1 SNHLY and CDR2 FYNNEI. The CDR3 loop spans 15 amino acids. CDR3 amino acids: CASHRGTGLNQPQHF. The DNA for the CDR3 is TGTGCCAGCCACCGGGGGACAGGGCTTAATCAGCCCCAGCATTTT.

Only a few counts were recorded for this clone. This chain links TRBV5-1 with TRBJ2-2, with no clear D. The germline gives CDR1 SGHRS, CDR2 YFSETQ. The V and J ends lost 1 base and 7 bases respectively, with 8 bases between them. The CDR3 runs to 13 residues. For the CDR3, the DNA is TGCGCCAGCAGCTTGACTTATGGCGGGGAGCTGTTTTTT. The encoded protein is CASSLTYGGELFF.

This chain links TRBV19 with TRBJ2-5; 10 positions agree with TRBD1. With V trimmed by 6 bases and J by 4 bases, 8 bases remained unmatched. Germline-derived CDR1 and CDR2 are LNHDA and SQIVND (reference sequence). The length of the CDR3 is 15 residues. CDR3 in amino acids: CASRQTGGFRETQYF. CDR3 sequence (DNA): TGTGCCAGTAGACAGACAGGGGGCTTTAGAGAGACCCAGTACTTC.